Listed below are T cell receptor beta chains from one sample, sequenced in a study of post-analysis software for immune sequencing data. One entry per CDR3 protein results from TCRdb running MiXCR on the PCR reads. The sample has 650,000 to 850,000 distinct CDR3 sequences, around 46% seen once; the top ten hold approximately 5%. The sample taken for sequencing was blood. The receptors were gathered from a girl between 10 and 17 years old with multiple sclerosis. Each CDR3 is given without its conserved first and last residue.

j_gene: TRBJ2-3
v_gene: TRBV7-2
CDR3aa: ASSRLGTGGRAGADTQY

j_gene: TRBJ2-5
v_gene: TRBV29-1
CDR3aa: SVQGVETQY

j_gene: TRBJ2-7
v_gene: TRBV27
CDR3aa: ASRRSEVGFEQY

j_gene: TRBJ2-3
v_gene: TRBV3-1
CDR3aa: ASSPPQGKITDTQY

j_gene: NA
v_gene: TRBV28
CDR3aa: ASSDFVEGAVGEQY

j_gene: TRBJ2-1
v_gene: TRBV18
CDR3aa: ASSPGLLANEQF

j_gene: TRBJ1-1
v_gene: TRBV18
CDR3aa: ASSPDRDEAF

j_gene: TRBJ2-5
v_gene: TRBV7-9
CDR3aa: ASSPPGQRSLETQY

j_gene: TRBJ1-2
v_gene: TRBV7-9
CDR3aa: ASSQTGRGYT

j_gene: TRBJ2-5
v_gene: TRBV18
CDR3aa: ASSSFSGASQETQY

j_gene: TRBJ2-7
v_gene: TRBV3-1
CDR3aa: ASSPGLADTYEQY

j_gene: TRBJ2-4
v_gene: TRBV20-1
CDR3aa: SAIGRAGIQY

j_gene: TRBJ2-7
v_gene: TRBV9
CDR3aa: ASSVVPSGRPGSYEQY

j_gene: TRBJ1-4
v_gene: TRBV7-2
CDR3aa: ASSLAVFDEKLF

j_gene: TRBJ1-5
v_gene: TRBV12-3/TRBV12-4
CDR3aa: ASSNTGGALAQH

j_gene: TRBJ2-1
v_gene: TRBV20-1
CDR3aa: SATPGLAREQF

j_gene: TRBJ2-1
v_gene: TRBV7-9
CDR3aa: ASSPNLAGGPNDEQF

j_gene: TRBJ2-1
v_gene: TRBV4-3
CDR3aa: ASSQEGTGVNEQF

j_gene: TRBJ1-2
v_gene: TRBV6-6
CDR3aa: ASSYTRGYT

j_gene: TRBJ1-5
v_gene: TRBV15
CDR3aa: ATSRPYRVGSLNQPQH

j_gene: TRBJ2-1
v_gene: TRBV5-5
CDR3aa: ASSLTGGQYNEQF

j_gene: TRBJ1-2
v_gene: TRBV3-1
CDR3aa: ASSQDQTPSTGGYT

j_gene: TRBJ2-1
v_gene: TRBV7-6
CDR3aa: ASSTYNYNEQF

j_gene: TRBJ2-1
v_gene: TRBV6-6
CDR3aa: ASSYAGAIFNEQF

j_gene: TRBJ2-1
v_gene: TRBV20-1
CDR3aa: SAAPGSSSYNEQF

j_gene: TRBJ2-7
v_gene: TRBV7-9
CDR3aa: ASSSQGSYEQY

j_gene: TRBJ2-3
v_gene: TRBV6-1
CDR3aa: ASSAVTDTQY

j_gene: TRBJ2-7
v_gene: TRBV10-3
CDR3aa: AIRGTGGFVYEQY

j_gene: TRBJ1-5
v_gene: TRBV7-2
CDR3aa: ACSPGPDSNQPQH

j_gene: TRBJ1-2
v_gene: TRBV19
CDR3aa: ASKSDSASPNYGYT

j_gene: TRBJ2-5
v_gene: TRBV7-8
CDR3aa: ASSLPTSGRAGTQY

j_gene: TRBJ2-5
v_gene: TRBV29-1
CDR3aa: SVPDRGLQETQY

j_gene: TRBJ1-5
v_gene: TRBV6-5
CDR3aa: ASSHGANQPQH

j_gene: TRBJ2-7
v_gene: TRBV4-1
CDR3aa: ASSQAPDWDEQY

j_gene: TRBJ2-1
v_gene: TRBV4-1
CDR3aa: ASSQLTGTGNEQF

j_gene: TRBJ1-5
v_gene: TRBV12-3/TRBV12-4
CDR3aa: ASRHLNQPQH

j_gene: TRBJ2-5
v_gene: TRBV5-1
CDR3aa: ASSFAAGTKETQY

j_gene: TRBJ2-3
v_gene: TRBV2
CDR3aa: ASNTRQTDTQY

j_gene: NA
v_gene: TRBV20-1
CDR3aa: SATDRVVEQY

j_gene: TRBJ2-3
v_gene: TRBV27
CDR3aa: ASSSADRVPDTQY

j_gene: TRBJ2-3
v_gene: TRBV6-5
CDR3aa: ASSPRSGRDEDTQY

j_gene: TRBJ1-2
v_gene: TRBV12-3/TRBV12-4
CDR3aa: ASSNRNYGYT

j_gene: TRBJ1-1
v_gene: TRBV13
CDR3aa: ASSLEGVSTEAF

j_gene: TRBJ1-5
v_gene: TRBV7-9
CDR3aa: ASSSPGEPNQPQH

j_gene: TRBJ2-7
v_gene: TRBV20-1
CDR3aa: SASFEYTVDSYEQY

j_gene: TRBJ1-1
v_gene: TRBV5-1
CDR3aa: ASSTPTGRNTEAF

j_gene: TRBJ2-7
v_gene: TRBV6-2/TRBV6-3
CDR3aa: ASSYPLLAGGAYEQY

j_gene: TRBJ2-1
v_gene: TRBV15
CDR3aa: ATTSTRLAATVNSYNEQF